This T cell receptor (beta chain) is from a study of regulatory T cells in long-lasting Graves disease. Time point reported: newly diagnosed GD, antithyroid drugs for less than 3 months. The TCR library used RNA extracted from PBMCs. CDR3 regions were amplified by Arm-PCR using iRepertoire HTBI primers to build TCR beta libraries. TCRdb ran MiXCR on the multiplex PCR reads and lists one entry per CDR3 protein. The sample carries hundreds of thousands of distinct CDR3 sequences, 15% to 20% recorded once. This clonotype was counted ten times or more. The CDR3 sequence is 12 residues long. Trimming shortened V by 3 bases and J by 2 bases, and 5 bases separated the two germline ends. This sample also appeared in a second study, on T cells in Graves' hyperthyroidism and ophthalmopathy.

The J gene is TRBJ2-7, the V gene TRBV12-3 or TRBV12-4; D call uncertain. This material consisted of peripheral blood mononuclear cells (PBMCs), taken at new diagnosis, from a patient treated with antithyroid drugs. The TCR was taken from a woman aged 30 to 39 with Graves disease. For the CDR3, the DNA is TGTGCCAGCAGTTTGATGACCTACGAGCAGTACTTC. Translation: CASSLMTYEQYF.